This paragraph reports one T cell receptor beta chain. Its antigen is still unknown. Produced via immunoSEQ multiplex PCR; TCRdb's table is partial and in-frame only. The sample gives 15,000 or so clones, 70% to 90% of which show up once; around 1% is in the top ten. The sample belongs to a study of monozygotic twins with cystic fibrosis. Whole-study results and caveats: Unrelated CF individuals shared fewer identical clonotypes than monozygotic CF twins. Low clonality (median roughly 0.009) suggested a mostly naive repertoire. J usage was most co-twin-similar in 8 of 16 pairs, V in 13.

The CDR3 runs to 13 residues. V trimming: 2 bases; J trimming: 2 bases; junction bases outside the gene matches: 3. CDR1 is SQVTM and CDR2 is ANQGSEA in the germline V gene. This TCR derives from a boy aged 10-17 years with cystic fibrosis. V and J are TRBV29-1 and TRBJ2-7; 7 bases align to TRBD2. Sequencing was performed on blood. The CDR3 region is CSVELAVTYEQYF. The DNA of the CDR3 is TGCAGCGTTGAACTAGCGGTTACCTACGAGCAGTACTTC.